This T cell receptor beta chain was retrieved from a study of PD-1 blockade in mismatch repair-deficient tumors. Study-wide background: Enrolled about 2013-2017, patients had progressing, pretreated mismatch repair-deficient cancers of 12 types. Study-wide results and limits: Tumor-resident clones, often absent from pretreatment blood, expanded after pembrolizumab and then contracted.

All patients were mismatch repair deficient, assessed by either PCR or immunohistochemistry. A few pembrolizumab responders had their TCRs sequenced. Using immunoSEQ multiplex PCR, the repertoire was profiled, and TCRdb retains in-frame clones only, with some absent. The sample records roughly 40,000 clones, roughly 85% being singletons. By share, this clone counts as large. Its target is not known. CDR3 length: 12 residues. Germline CDR1 is LNHDA and CDR2 is SQIVND (reference sequence). V lost 7 bases, J lost 7 bases, and 13 bases lay in between. Sequenced material: peripheral blood, taken roughly 76 weeks after starting pembrolizumab. The chain joins TRBV19 to TRBJ1-2; D is undetermined. This sequence was found in an adult with mismatch repair-deficient cancer. The CDR3 sequence is CASKPGLGGYTF. DNA for the CDR3: TGTGCCAGTAAGCCAGGTCTTGGTGGCTACACCTTC.